The entry that follows covers one TCR beta chain sequence. CDR3 length equals 11 residues. From germline, CDR1 is SNHLY and CDR2 FYNNEI. Trimming took off 6 bases at V and 8 bases at J, with 10 bases between the two ends. The data originate from a study of blood T cell repertoires in COVID-19. Study at large: Sources were T cells, B-cell-depleted T cells, or PBMCs; the material itself was cDNA or gDNA.

Libraries were prepared by immunoSEQ multiplex PCR; TCRdb keeps only in-frame clonotypes and omits some of them. This sample has over 150,000 clones, with 88% found just once. Specimen: PBMCs or T cells enriched from blood (not recorded which). The rearrangement links TRBV2 to TRBJ1-2, with D unclear. The sequence derives from a woman between 18 and 29 years old who had recovered from COVID-19. The DNA of the CDR3 is TGTGCCAGCAGGGAGGTTTCGGGCTACACCTTC. This encodes CASREVSGYTF.